The following is a TCR beta chain sequence with its context. Antigen: not known. This sample also contains other DNA sequences that code for the same CDR3. Germline V gene sequence: CDR1 SQVTM, CDR2 ANQGSEA. This CDR3 region has 12 residues. V gave up 7 bases and J gave up 5 bases; unmatched junction bases: 7. This sample was taken from a study of cytomegalovirus exposure and HLA in healthy donors. TCRdb's copy holds only in-frame clones and misses some; the assay was immunoSEQ multiplex PCR. The sample yields roughly 230,000 clones, roughly 87% seen once. Broader study findings: The study flagged some 170 TCR beta chains as cytomegalovirus-associated.

This TCR came from a woman aged 25 to 39 in good health and CMV-seronegative. The sequenced sample consisted of PBMCs. The J gene is TRBJ2-5, the V gene TRBV29-1; 7 bases fit TRBD2. The CDR3 DNA is TGCAGCGGTCGGGACTACCTGGAGACCCAGTACTTC. Its translation is CSGRDYLETQYF.